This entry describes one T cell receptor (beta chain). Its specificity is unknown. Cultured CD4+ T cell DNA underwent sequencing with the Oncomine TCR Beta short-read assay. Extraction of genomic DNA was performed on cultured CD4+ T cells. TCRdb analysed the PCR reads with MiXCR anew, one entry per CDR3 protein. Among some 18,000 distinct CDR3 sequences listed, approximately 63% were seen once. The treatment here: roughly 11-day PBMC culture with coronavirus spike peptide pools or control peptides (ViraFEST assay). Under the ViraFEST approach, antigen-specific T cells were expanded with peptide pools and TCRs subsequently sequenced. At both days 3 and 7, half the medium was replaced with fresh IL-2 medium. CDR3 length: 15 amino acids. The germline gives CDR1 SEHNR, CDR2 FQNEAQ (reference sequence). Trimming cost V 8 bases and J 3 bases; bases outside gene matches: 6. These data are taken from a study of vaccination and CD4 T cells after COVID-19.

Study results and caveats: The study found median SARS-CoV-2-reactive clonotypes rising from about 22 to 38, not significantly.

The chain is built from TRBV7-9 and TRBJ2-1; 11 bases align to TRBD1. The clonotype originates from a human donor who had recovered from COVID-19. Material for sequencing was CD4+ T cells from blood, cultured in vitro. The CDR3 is CASLRDRGNYNEQFF. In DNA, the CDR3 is TGTGCCAGCCTAAGGGACAGGGGGAACTACAATGAGCAGTTCTTC. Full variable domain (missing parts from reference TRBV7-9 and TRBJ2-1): DTGVSQNPRHKITKRGQNVTFRCDPISEHNRLYWYRQTLGQGPEFLTYFQNEAQLEKSRLLSDRFSAERPKGSFSTLEIQRTEQGDSAMYLCASLRDRGNYNEQFFGPGTRLTVL.